The clone carrying this T cell receptor beta chain appeared once. This sample is drawn from a study of cytomegalovirus exposure and HLA in healthy donors. CDR3 length: 16 amino acids. CDR1 and CDR2 (germline): SGHTA, FQGTGA. The germline V and J ends were trimmed by 5 bases and 5 bases, with 21 bases remaining between them. The PCR contained 60 Vbeta and 13 Jbeta primers. Clones were read by immunoSEQ multiplex PCR, and TCRdb kept only the in-frame ones, dropping some. The table includes roughly 190,000 clones, approximately 65% detected once. Material for sequencing was PBMCs. This sequence joins TRBV7-3 and TRBJ1-1; D gene ambiguous. The receptor comes from a man aged 40-49 years in good health and CMV-seronegative. The CDR3 is CASSAGRLGERTEAFF. The CDR3, as DNA: TGTGCCAGCAGCGCCGGACGTCTCGGGGAGCGGACTGAAGCTTTCTTT.